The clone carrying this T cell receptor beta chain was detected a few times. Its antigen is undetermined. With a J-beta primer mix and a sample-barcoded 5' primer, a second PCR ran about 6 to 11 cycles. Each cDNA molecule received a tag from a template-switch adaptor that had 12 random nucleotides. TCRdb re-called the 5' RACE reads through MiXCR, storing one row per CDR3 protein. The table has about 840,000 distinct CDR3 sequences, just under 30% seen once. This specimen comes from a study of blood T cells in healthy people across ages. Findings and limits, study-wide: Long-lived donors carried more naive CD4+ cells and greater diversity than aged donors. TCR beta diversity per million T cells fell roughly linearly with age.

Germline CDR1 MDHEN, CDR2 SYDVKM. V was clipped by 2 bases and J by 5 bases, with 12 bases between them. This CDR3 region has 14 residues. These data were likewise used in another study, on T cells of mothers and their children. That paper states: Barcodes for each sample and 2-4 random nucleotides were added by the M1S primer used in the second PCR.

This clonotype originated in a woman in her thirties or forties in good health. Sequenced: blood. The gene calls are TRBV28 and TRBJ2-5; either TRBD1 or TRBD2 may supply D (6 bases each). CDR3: CASSLRGVGETQYF. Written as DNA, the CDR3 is TGTGCCAGCAGTTTAAGGGGGGTTGGGGAGACCCAGTACTTC. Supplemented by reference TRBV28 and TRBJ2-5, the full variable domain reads DVKVTQSSRYLVKRTGEKVFLECVQDMDHENMFWYRQDPGLGLRLIYFSYDVKMKEKGDIPEGYSVSREKKERFSLILESASTNQTSMYLCASSLRGVGETQYFGPGTRLLVL.